Detailed here is one TCR beta chain. The antigen is undetermined. Generated by immunoSEQ multiplex PCR, the TCRdb table keeps only in-frame clones and is missing some. The sample yields under 150,000 clones, 92% seen once. These data belong to a study of T cell responses to AZD1222 COVID-19 vaccine. General observations from the study: Compared with day 0, the breadth and depth of the Spike-specific TCR repertoire rose significantly after two doses of AZD1222.

Between the trimmed V and J ends, which lost 2 bases and 2 bases, there was a span of 9 bases. The germline V gene has CDR1 MNHEY and CDR2 SVGAGI. The length of the CDR3 is 14 residues. The chain carries TRBV6-5 and TRBJ2-5; TRBD1 is a possible D gene (5 bases). The source of this sequence is an adult who received the AZD1222 COVID-19 vaccine. Source: peripheral blood, taken 28 days after the second AZD1222 dose. CDR3 loop: CASSYRGLQETQYF. The CDR3 DNA is TGTGCCAGCAGTTACAGGGGCCTGCAAGAGACCCAGTACTTC.